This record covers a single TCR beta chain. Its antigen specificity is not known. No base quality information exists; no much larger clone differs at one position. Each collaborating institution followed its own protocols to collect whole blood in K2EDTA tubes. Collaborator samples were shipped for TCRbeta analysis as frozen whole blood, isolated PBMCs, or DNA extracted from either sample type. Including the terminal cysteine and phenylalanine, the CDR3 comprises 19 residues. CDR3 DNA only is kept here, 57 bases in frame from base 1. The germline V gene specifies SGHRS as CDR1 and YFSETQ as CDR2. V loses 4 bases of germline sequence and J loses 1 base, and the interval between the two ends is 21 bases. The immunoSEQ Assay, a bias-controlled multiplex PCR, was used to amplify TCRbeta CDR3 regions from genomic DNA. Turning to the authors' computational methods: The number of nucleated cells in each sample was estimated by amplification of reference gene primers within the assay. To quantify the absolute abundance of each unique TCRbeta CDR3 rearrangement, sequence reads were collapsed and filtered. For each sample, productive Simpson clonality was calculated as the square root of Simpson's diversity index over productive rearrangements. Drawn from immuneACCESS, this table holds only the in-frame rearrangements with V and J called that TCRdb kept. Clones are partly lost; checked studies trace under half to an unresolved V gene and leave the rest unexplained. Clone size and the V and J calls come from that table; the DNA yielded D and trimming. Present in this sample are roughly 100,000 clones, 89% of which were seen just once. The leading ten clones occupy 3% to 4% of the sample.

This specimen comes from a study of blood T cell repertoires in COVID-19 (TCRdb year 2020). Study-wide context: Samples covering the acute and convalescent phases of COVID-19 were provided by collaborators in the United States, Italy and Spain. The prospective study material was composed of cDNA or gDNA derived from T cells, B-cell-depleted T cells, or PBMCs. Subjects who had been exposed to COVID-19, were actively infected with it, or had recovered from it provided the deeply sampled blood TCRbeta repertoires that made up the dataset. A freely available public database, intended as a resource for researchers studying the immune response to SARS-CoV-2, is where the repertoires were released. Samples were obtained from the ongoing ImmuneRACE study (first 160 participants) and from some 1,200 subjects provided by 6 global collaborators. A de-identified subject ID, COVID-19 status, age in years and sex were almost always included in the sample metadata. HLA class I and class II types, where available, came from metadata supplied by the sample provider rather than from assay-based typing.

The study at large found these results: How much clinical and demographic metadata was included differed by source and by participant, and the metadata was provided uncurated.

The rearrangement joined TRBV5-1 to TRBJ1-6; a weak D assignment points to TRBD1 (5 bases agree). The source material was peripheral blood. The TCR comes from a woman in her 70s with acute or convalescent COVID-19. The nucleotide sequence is TGCGCCAGCAGCGTATCCCCCCGGCAGGGCCGGTCCTATAATTCACCCCTCCACTTT. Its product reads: CASSVSPRQGRSYNSPLHF.